The 20 T cell receptor beta chains in this list originate from one sample, sequenced in a study of blood T cell repertoires in COVID-19. The table came from immunoSEQ multiplex PCR; TCRdb's copy has only in-frame clones and leaves some out. The sample gives fewer than 150,000 clones, around 81% of which show up once; 8% is in the top ten. The sequencing input was peripheral blood. These receptors were taken from a human donor in a cohort sampled during active COVID-19.

This chain links TRBV6-5 with TRBJ2-7; D uncertain. The V gene lost 3 bases and the J gene lost 1 base, with 10 bases spanning the gap. CDR3 length equals 14 residues. Germline lookup yields CDR1 MNHEY and CDR2 SVGAGI. The CDR3, as DNA: TGTGCCAGCAGTTATGCAGGCCTTTCCTACGAGCAGTACTTC. Its protein product is CASSYAGLSYEQYF.

The chain uses TRBV5-5 and TRBJ2-7; the match to TRBD2 covers 11 bases. The CDR3 loop spans 14 amino acids. J lost 4 bases, V lost 4 bases, and 4 bases had no gene match. The V gene's germline CDR1 is SGHKS and CDR2 YYEKEE (reference sequence). The CDR3 reads CASSVASGGYEQYF. The CDR3 DNA reads as TGTGCCAGCAGCGTGGCTAGCGGGGGGTACGAGCAGTACTTC. Filled out from reference TRBV5-5 and TRBJ2-7, the complete variable domain reads DAGVTQSPTHLIKTRGQQVTLRCSPISGHKSVSWYQQVLGQGPQFIFQYYEKEERGRGNFPDRFSARQFPNYSSELNVNALLLGDSALYLCASSVASGGYEQYFGPGTRLTVT.

The chain carries TRBV28 and TRBJ2-3, with D perhaps matching TRBD2 (7 bases). The V end was cut by 8 bases, the J end by 1 base, with 19 bases between. Germline V gives CDR1 MDHEN, CDR2 SYDVKM. The CDR3 contains 16 residues. The CDR3 loop reads CASWGATSRRTDTQYF. The CDR3 DNA follows: TGTGCCAGCTGGGGGGCGACTAGCAGGCGCACAGATACGCAGTATTTT.

The chain joins TRBV19 to TRBJ1-6, with TRBD1 matching over 7 bases. V lost 4 bases, J lost 6 bases, and 12 bases stayed unmatched. Per germline, CDR1 LNHDA and CDR2 SQIVND (reference sequence). This CDR3 comprises 17 residues. This chain's CDR3 is CASSTRTQGVGNSPLHF. In DNA form, the CDR3 reads TGTGCCAGTAGTACACGGACGCAGGGGGTAGGTAATTCACCCCTCCACTTT.

Written as DNA, the CDR3 is TGTGCCAGCAGCGTAGCCCAGGAGGGTACGCAGTATTTT. Its translation: CASSVAQEGTQYF. The chain couples TRBV9 to TRBJ2-3; D is possibly TRBD2 (6 bases). Germline V gene data show CDR1 as SGDLS and CDR2 as YYNGEE. The CDR3 totals 13 residues. The V end was cut by 0 bases, the J end by 8 bases, with 10 bases between.

CDR3 nucleotide sequence: TGTGCCAGCACCGGGGTCTACTACGAGCAGTACTTC. It encodes CASTGVYYEQYF. This chain links TRBV28 with TRBJ2-7; D is perhaps TRBD2 (5 bases). The CDR3 sequence is 12 residues long. In germline, CDR1 is MDHEN, CDR2 SYDVKM. Trimming shortened V by 7 bases and J by 3 bases, and 10 bases separated the two germline ends.

The chain carries TRBV3-1 (or the pseudogene TRBV3-2) and TRBJ2-3; 7 bases are a match to TRBD2. V lost 6 bases, J lost 0 bases, and 9 bases stayed unmatched. The CDR3 extends over 16 amino acids. Germline values: CDR1 LGHDT, CDR2 YNNKEL (reference sequence). The CDR3 DNA follows: TGTGCCAGCAGTGATGGGGAGGGGAAGAGCACAGATACGCAGTATTTT. This gives the protein CASSDGEGKSTDTQYF.

The CDR3 loop reads CASSTQGAAYEQYF. In nucleotides, the CDR3 is TGTGCCAGCAGCACCCAGGGGGCCGCGTACGAGCAGTACTTC. V and J are TRBV7-3 and TRBJ2-7, with 8 bases aligning to TRBD1. CDR3 length: 14 amino acids. The trim removed 5 bases at V and 4 bases at J, leaving 7 bases unmatched. CDR1 SGHTA and CDR2 FQGTGA come from the germline V gene.

V is TRBV11-2 and J is TRBJ1-2; 7 bases fit TRBD1. CDR1 and CDR2 from the germline V gene are SGHAT and FQNNGV. V gave up 5 bases and J gave up 4 bases; unmatched junction bases: 13. This CDR3 region has 16 residues. CDR3 nucleotides: TGTGCCAGCAGCCCCCTTACCGGGACAGTGAGCTATGGCTACACCTTC. Protein product: CASSPLTGTVSYGYTF.

This clone came up once. This chain joins TRBV18 and TRBJ1-1; D not resolved. Trimming cost V 1 base and J 0 bases, with 12 bases left between them. Germline V lookup: CDR1 KGHSH, CDR2 LQKENI. The CDR3 is made up of 16 amino acids. DNA of the CDR3: TGTGCCAGCTCACCACGTCACGGCGGGATGAACACTGAAGCTTTCTTT. Translation: CASSPRHGGMNTEAFF.

This rearrangement joins TRBV6-4 to TRBJ1-5, with 8 bases lining up with TRBD1. The CDR3 consists of 13 residues. The trim removed 6 bases at V and 7 bases at J, leaving 5 bases unmatched. The germline V gene has CDR1 MRHNA and CDR2 SNTAGT. The CDR3 DNA follows: TGTGCCAGCAGCCGGACAGGGCTCCAGCCCCAGCATTTT. This gives the protein CASSRTGLQPQHF.

This clone has a single count. The J gene is TRBJ2-5, the V gene TRBV6-5; 8 bases line up with TRBD2. The ends lost 8 bases at V and 5 bases at J; junction bases unmatched: 10. Per germline, CDR1 MNHEY and CDR2 SVGAGI. The CDR3 is made up of 14 amino acids. The DNA of the CDR3 is TGTGCCAGCTCGGGAGGGGGGGCCCGGGAGACCCAGTACTTC. The encoded protein is CASSGGGARETQYF.

This clone showed up just a few times. The V gene is TRBV7-9, the J gene TRBJ2-6; no clear D gene. CDR3 length: 15 amino acids. Looked up from germline, CDR1 is SEHNR and CDR2 is FQNEAQ (reference sequence). V dropped 1 base and J dropped 0 bases, with 4 bases sitting between them. CDR3 nucleotides: TGTGCCAGCAGCTTAGACGGCTCTGGGGCCAACGTCCTGACTTTC. Protein sequence: CASSLDGSGANVLTF. The full variable domain, rest sourced from reference TRBV7-9 and TRBJ2-6, is DTGVSQNPRHKITKRGQNVTFRCDPISEHNRLYWYRQTLGQGPEFLTYFQNEAQLEKSRLLSDRFSAERPKGSFSTLEIQRTEQGDSAMYLCASSLDGSGANVLTFGAGSRLTVL.

J is TRBJ1-5 and V is TRBV19; D perhaps matches TRBD1 (6 bases). The germline V gene has CDR1 LNHDA and CDR2 SQIVND (reference sequence). V dropped 10 bases and J dropped 2 bases, with 21 bases sitting between them. There are 16 residues in the CDR3. The CDR3 DNA follows: TGTGCCACTAAAATACGAGGGGGTGGGGGCAATCAGCCCCAGCATTTT. Translated: CATKIRGGGGNQPQHF.

This sequence joins TRBV5-1 and TRBJ2-3, with 9 bases matching TRBD1. Germline V CDR1 and CDR2: SGHRS, YFSETQ. V was clipped by 5 bases and J by 2 bases; unmatched bases: 15. The CDR3 runs to 18 residues. The CDR3 region has the DNA TGCGCCAGCAGGTTCACAGGGGGCCAAGGTGGCCCCACAGATACGCAGTATTTT. It is translated as CASRFTGGQGGPTDTQYF.

This chain joins TRBV5-1 and TRBJ1-2; 9 positions match TRBD1. Germline V gives CDR1 SGHRS, CDR2 YFSETQ. The V segment lost 2 bases and the J segment 1 base; nucleotides outside the gene matches: 6. The CDR3 sequence is 16 residues long. In DNA form, the CDR3 reads TGCGCCAGCAGCTTCGGGACAGGGACGGTTAACTATGGCTACACCTTC. It encodes CASSFGTGTVNYGYTF.

This chain connects TRBV19 to TRBJ1-3; TRBD1 matches 7 bases. Losses at the gene ends were 7 bases for V and 2 bases for J; bases not matched to a gene: 5. In germline, CDR1 is LNHDA, CDR2 SQIVND (reference sequence). The CDR3 consists of 14 residues. The CDR3 nucleotides are TGTGCCAGTAAACAGGGGAACACTGGAAACACCATATATTTT. Translated, it gives CASKQGNTGNTIYF.

This clone turned up a few times. The chain links TRBV20-1 to TRBJ2-1, with D possibly being TRBD2 (6 bases). Germline CDR1 DFQATT, CDR2 SNEGSKA (reference sequence). The CDR3 runs to 11 residues. CDR3 DNA: TGCAGGCCCGAGGCGGGAAATGAGCAGTTCTTC. Its protein product is CRPEAGNEQFF.

V usage is TRBV7-4 and J usage is TRBJ2-1; TRBD1 is a possible D gene (5 bases). Deletions cut 0 bases from V and 10 bases from J, with 10 bases between. Per germline, CDR1 SGHVT and CDR2 SQSDAQ. The CDR3 sequence is 13 residues long. CDR3 coding DNA: TGTGCCAGCAGCTTAGCTTATGGGGCAGAGCAGTTCTTC. Its translation is CASSLAYGAEQFF.

There are a few counts of this clone. This sequence joins TRBV24-1 and TRBJ1-5; D gene unclear. The germline V gene encodes CDR1 KGHDR and CDR2 SFDVKD. Trimming took 6 bases from V and 10 from J, leaving 6 bases between them. The CDR3 is 10 residues long. The CDR3 protein is CATSPLPQHF. CDR3 DNA sequence: TGTGCCACCAGTCCCCTCCCCCAGCATTTT.